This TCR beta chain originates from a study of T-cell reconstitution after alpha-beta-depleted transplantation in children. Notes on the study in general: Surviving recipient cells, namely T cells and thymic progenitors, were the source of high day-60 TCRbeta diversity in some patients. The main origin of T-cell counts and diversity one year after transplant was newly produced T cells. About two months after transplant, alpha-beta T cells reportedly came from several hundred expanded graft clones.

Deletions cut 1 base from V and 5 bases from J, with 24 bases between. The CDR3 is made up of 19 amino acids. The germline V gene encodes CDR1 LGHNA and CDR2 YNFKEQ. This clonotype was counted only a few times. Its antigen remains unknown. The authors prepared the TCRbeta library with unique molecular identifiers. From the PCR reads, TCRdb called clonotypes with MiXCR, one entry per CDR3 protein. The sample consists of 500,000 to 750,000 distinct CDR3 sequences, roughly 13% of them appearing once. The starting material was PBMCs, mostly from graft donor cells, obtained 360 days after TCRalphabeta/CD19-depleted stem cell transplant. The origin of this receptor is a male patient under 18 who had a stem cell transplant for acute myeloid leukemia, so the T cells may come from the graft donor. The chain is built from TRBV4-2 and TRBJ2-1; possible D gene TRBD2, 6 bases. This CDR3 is CASSQVLRLVAGLNNEQFF. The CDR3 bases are TGTGCCAGCAGCCAAGTCCTACGACTCGTCGCGGGATTAAACAATGAGCAGTTCTTC.